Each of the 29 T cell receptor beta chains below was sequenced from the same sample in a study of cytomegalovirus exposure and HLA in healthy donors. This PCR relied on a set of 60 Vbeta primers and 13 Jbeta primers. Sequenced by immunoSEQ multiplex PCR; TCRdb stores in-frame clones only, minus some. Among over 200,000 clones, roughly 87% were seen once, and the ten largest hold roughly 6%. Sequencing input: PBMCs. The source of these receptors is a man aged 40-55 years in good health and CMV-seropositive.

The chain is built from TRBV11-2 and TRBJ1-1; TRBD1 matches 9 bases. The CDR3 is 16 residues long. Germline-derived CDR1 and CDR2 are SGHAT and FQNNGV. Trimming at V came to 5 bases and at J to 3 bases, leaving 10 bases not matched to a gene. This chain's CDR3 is CASSPNRGRAYTEAFF. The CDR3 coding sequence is TGTGCCAGCAGCCCGAACAGGGGGCGAGCCTACACTGAAGCTTTCTTT.

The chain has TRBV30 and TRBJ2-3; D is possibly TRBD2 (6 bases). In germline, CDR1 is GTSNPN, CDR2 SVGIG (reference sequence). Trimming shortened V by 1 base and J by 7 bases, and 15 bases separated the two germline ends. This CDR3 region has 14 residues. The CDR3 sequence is CAWSALASRNTQYF. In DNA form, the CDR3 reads TGTGCCTGGAGTGCCCTAGCGTCCCGTAATACGCAGTATTTT. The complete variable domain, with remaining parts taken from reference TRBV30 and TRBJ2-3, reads SQTIHQWPATLVQPVGSPLSLECTVEGTSNPNLYWYRQAAGRGLQLLFYSVGIGQISSEVPQNLSASRPQDRQFILSSKKLLLSDSGFYLCAWSALASRNTQYFGPGTRLTVL.

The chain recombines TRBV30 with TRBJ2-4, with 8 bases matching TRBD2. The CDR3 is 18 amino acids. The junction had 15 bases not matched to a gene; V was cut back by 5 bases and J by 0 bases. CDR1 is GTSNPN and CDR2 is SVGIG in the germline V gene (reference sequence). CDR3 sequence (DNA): TGTGCCTGGGCGGTTTCGGTAGGAGCGGGAGTAGCCAAAAACATTCAGTACTTC. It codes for CAWAVSVGAGVAKNIQYF.

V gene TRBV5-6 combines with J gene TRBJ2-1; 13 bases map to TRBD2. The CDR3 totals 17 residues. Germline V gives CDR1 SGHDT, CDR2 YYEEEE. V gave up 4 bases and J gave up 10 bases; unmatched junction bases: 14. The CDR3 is CASSPIGGLAGKREQFF. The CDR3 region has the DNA TGTGCCAGCAGCCCCATAGGGGGACTAGCGGGGAAGAGGGAGCAGTTCTTC.

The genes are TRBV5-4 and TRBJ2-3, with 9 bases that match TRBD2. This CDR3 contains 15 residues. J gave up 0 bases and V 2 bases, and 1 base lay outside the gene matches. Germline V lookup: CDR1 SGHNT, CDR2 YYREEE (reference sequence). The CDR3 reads CASSFTSGSTDTQYF. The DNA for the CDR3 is TGTGCCAGCAGCTTTACTAGCGGGAGCACAGATACGCAGTATTTT.

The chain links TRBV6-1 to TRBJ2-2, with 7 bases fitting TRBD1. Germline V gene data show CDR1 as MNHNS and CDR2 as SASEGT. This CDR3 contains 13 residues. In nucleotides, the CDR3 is TGTGCACTCCGGGACAGCAACACCGGGGAGCTGTTTTTT. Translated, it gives CALRDSNTGELFF.

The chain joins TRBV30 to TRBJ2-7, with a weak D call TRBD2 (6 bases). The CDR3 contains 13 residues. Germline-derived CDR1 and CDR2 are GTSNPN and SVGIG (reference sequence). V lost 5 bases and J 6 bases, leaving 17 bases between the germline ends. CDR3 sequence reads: CAWQRLQGGEQYF. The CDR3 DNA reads TGTGCCTGGCAGAGGTTGCAGGGAGGCGAGCAGTACTTC. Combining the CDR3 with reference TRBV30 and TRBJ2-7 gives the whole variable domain SQTIHQWPATLVQPVGSPLSLECTVEGTSNPNLYWYRQAAGRGLQLLFYSVGIGQISSEVPQNLSASRPQDRQFILSSKKLLLSDSGFYLCAWQRLQGGEQYFGPGTRLTVT.

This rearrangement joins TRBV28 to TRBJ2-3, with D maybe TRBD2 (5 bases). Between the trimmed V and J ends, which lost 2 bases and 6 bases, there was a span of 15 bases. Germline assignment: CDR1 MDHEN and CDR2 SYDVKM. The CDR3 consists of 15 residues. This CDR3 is CASSLAVRRRDTQYF. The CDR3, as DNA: TGTGCCAGCAGTTTAGCGGTTCGGAGGCGGGATACGCAGTATTTT. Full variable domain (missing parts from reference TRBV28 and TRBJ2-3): DVKVTQSSRYLVKRTGEKVFLECVQDMDHENMFWYRQDPGLGLRLIYFSYDVKMKEKGDIPEGYSVSREKKERFSLILESASTNQTSMYLCASSLAVRRRDTQYFGPGTRLTVL.

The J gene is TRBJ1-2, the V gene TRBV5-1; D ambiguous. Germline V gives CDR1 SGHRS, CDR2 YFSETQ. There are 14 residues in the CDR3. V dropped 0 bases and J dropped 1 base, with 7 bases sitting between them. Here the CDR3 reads CASSLEGGNYGYTF. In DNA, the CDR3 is TGCGCCAGCAGCTTGGAGGGAGGTAACTATGGCTACACCTTC.

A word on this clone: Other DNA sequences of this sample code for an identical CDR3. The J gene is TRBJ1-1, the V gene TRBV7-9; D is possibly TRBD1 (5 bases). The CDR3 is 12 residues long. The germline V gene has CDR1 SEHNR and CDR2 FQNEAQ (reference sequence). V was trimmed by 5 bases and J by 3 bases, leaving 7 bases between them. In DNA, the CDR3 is TGTGCCAGCAGCCAAGGGGACACTGAAGCTTTCTTT. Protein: CASSQGDTEAFF.

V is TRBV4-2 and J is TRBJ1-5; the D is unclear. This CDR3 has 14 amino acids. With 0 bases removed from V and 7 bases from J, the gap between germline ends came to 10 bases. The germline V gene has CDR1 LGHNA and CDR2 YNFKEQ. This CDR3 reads CASSQDSGKQPQHF. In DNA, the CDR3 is TGTGCCAGCAGCCAAGATTCCGGGAAGCAGCCCCAGCATTTT.

CDR3: CASKYDRGSGQPQHF. The DNA for the CDR3 is TGTGCCAGCAAATACGACAGGGGTTCGGGTCAGCCCCAGCATTTT. V usage is TRBV2 and J usage is TRBJ1-5, with TRBD1 matching 8 bases. V dropped 7 bases and J dropped 6; count of bases not matched to a gene: 11. The germline V gene encodes CDR1 SNHLY and CDR2 FYNNEI. The CDR3 loop spans 15 amino acids.

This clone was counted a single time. CDR3 sequence reads: CASSLVSSVGEQYV. Here the CDR3 DNA reads TGTGCCAGCAGCTTAGTCTCTAGCGTAGGCGAGCAGTACGTC. This chain connects TRBV7-9 to TRBJ2-7, with D maybe TRBD2 (6 bases). Germline assignment: CDR1 SEHNR and CDR2 FQNEAQ (reference sequence). V was pared by 1 base and J by 6 bases, with 13 bases between. This CDR3 region has 14 residues.

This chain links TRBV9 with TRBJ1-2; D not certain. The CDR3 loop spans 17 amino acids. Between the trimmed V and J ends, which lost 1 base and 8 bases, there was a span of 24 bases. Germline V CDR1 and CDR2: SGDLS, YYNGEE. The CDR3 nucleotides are TGTGCCAGCAGCGTATCGATATCCGGGCCTATCGAGGGCGGCTACACCTTC. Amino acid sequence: CASSVSISGPIEGGYTF.

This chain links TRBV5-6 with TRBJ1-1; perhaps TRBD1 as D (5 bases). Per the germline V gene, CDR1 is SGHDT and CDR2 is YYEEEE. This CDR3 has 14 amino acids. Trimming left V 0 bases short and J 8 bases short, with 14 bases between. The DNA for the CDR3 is TGTGCCAGCAGCTTGGCTGGCGTCAGGGTGGAAGCTTTCTTT. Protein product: CASSLAGVRVEAFF.

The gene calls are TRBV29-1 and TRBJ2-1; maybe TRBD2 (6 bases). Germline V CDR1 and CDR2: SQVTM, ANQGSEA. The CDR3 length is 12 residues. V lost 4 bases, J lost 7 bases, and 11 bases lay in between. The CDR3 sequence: CSVAREQNEQFF. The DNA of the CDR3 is TGCAGCGTTGCACGGGAGCAGAATGAGCAGTTCTTC.

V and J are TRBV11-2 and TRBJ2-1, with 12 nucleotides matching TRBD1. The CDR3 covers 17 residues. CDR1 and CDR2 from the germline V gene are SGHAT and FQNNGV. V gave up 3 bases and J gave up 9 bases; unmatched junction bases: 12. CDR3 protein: CASSLGKGQGAFGEQFF. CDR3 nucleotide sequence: TGTGCCAGCAGCTTGGGTAAGGGACAGGGGGCTTTTGGTGAGCAGTTCTTC.

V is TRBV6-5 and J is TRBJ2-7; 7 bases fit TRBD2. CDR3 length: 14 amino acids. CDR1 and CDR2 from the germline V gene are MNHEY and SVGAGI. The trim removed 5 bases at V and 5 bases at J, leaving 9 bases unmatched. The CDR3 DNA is TGTGCCAGCAGTCCCAGGACTAGTTTTAACGAGCAGTACGTC. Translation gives CASSPRTSFNEQYV.

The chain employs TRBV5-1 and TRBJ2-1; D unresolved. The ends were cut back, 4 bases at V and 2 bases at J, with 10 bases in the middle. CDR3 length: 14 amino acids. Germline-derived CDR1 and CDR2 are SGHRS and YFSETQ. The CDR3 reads CASSQPTAYNEQFF. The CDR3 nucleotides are TGCGCCAGCAGCCAGCCGACTGCCTACAATGAGCAGTTCTTC.

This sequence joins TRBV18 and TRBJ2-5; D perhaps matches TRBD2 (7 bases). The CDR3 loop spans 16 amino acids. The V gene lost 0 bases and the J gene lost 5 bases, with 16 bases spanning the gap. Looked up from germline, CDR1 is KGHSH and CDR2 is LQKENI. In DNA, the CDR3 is TGTGCCAGCTCACCACCCGCCGGGGGGCCGGGGGAGACCCAGTACTTC. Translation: CASSPPAGGPGETQYF. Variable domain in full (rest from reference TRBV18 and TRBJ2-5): NAGVMQNPRHLVRRRGQEARLRCSPMKGHSHVYWYRQLPEEGLKFMVYLQKENIIDESGMPKERFSAEFPKEGPSILRIQQVVRGDSAAYFCASSPPAGGPGETQYFGPGTRLLVL.

The CDR3 DNA follows: TGTGCCAGCAGCTTGTTAGCGGGAGCCAACTCCTACAATGAGCAGTTCTTC. Its translation is CASSLLAGANSYNEQFF. The chain has TRBV5-4 and TRBJ2-1; 9 positions match TRBD2. The trim removed 1 base at V and 0 bases at J, leaving 5 bases unmatched. From germline, CDR1 is SGHNT and CDR2 YYREEE (reference sequence). The CDR3 spans 17 residues.

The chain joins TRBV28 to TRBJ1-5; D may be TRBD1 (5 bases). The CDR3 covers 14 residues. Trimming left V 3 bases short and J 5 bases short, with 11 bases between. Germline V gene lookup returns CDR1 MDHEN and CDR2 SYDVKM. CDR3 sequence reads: CASSLGIGDQPQHF. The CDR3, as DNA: TGTGCCAGCAGTTTGGGAATAGGGGATCAGCCCCAGCATTTT.

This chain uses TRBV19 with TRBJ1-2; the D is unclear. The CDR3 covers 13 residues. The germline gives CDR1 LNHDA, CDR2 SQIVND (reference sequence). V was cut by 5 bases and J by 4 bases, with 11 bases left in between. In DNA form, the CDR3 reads TGTGCCAGTAGTCTTACGAGGGCCTATGGCTACACCTTC. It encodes CASSLTRAYGYTF.

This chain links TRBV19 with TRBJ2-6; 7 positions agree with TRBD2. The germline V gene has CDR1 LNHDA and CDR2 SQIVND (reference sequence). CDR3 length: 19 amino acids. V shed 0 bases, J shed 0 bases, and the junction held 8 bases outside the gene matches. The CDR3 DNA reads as TGTGCCAGTAGTATAGAGGGAGCGGGACGGCACTCTGGGGCCAACGTCCTGACTTTC. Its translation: CASSIEGAGRHSGANVLTF.

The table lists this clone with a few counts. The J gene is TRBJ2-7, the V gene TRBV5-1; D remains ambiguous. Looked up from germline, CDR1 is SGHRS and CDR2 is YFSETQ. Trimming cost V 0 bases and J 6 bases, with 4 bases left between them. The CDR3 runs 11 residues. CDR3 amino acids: CASSLAGEQYF. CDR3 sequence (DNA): TGCGCCAGCAGCTTGGCGGGCGAGCAGTACTTC.

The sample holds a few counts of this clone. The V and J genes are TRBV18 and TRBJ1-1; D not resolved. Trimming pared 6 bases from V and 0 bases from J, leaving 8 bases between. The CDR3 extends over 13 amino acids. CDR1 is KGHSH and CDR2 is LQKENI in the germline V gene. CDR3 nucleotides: TGTGCCAGCTCTGAGGGTTTGAACACTGAAGCTTTCTTT. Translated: CASSEGLNTEAFF.

The CDR3 DNA reads as TGTGCCAGTAGTTCGGCGGCTAGCGGGAGGAATGAGCAGTTCTTC. Its protein product is CASSSAASGRNEQFF. V is TRBV19 and J is TRBJ2-1; 11 positions match TRBD2. V dropped 5 bases and J dropped 7; count of bases not matched to a gene: 7. CDR3 length equals 15 residues. The V gene's germline CDR1 is LNHDA and CDR2 SQIVND (reference sequence). The full variable domain, its missing parts supplied by reference TRBV19 and TRBJ2-1, is DGGITQSPKYLFRKEGQNVTLSCEQNLNHDAMYWYRQDPGQGLRLIYYSQIVNDFQKGDIAEGYSVSREKKESFPLTVTSAQKNPTAFYLCASSSAASGRNEQFFGPGTRLTVL.

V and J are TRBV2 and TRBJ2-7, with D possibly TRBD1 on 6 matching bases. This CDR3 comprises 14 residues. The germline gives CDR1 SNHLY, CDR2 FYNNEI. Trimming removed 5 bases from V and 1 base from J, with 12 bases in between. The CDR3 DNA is TGTGCCAGCAGTTCCCGACAGGCGTCCTACGAGCAGTACGTC. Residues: CASSSRQASYEQYV.

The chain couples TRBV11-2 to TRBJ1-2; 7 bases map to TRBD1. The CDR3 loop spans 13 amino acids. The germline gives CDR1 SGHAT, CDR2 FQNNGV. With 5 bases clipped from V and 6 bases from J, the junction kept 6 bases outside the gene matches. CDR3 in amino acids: CASSATGKDGYTF. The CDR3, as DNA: TGTGCCAGCAGCGCGACAGGGAAGGATGGCTACACCTTC.